A single sample gave rise to the 24 T cell receptor beta chains below, sequenced in a study of tumor and adjacent non-tumor tissue in lung cancer. The library came from three nested PCR rounds adapted from ARM-PCR protocols. TCRdb re-analysed the multiplex PCR reads in MiXCR, keeping a single row per CDR3 protein. The data hold 100,000 or so distinct CDR3 sequences, with 50% to 70% observed a single time. This sample's RNA came from whole unsorted tissue. This non-tumor lung sample came from over 3 cm beyond the tumor edge. Sequencing was carried out using distant non-tumor lung tissue. Receptor source: a man aged 25 to 40 with non-small cell lung cancer.

There are a few counts of this clonotype. The junction departs from the called germline gene at one end, perhaps through a read error. The chain couples TRBV11-2 to TRBJ2-1; unclear D gene. The CDR3 runs to 11 residues. Germline V gene sequence: CDR1 SGHAT, CDR2 FQNNGV. This CDR3 reads CPSSPHNEQFF. Here the CDR3 DNA reads TGTCCCAGCAGTCCCCACAATGAGCAGTTCTTC.

This clonotype has ten or more counts. The CDR3 DNA reads as TGTGCCAGCAGTTACTCGGCAGATCCCGAGACCCAGTACTTC. This sequence encodes CASSYSADPETQYF. This rearrangement joins TRBV6-5 to TRBJ2-5; D unresolved. The length of the CDR3 is 14 residues. The V and J ends lost 0 bases and 5 bases respectively, with 10 bases between them. Germline values: CDR1 MNHEY, CDR2 SVGAGI.

There are a few counts of this clonotype. A much larger clone differs by one base, so this may be a read error. This rearrangement joins TRBV20-1 to TRBJ1-2, with 7 bases lining up with TRBD1. The CDR3 extends over 13 amino acids. Germline loops: CDR1 DFQATT, CDR2 SNEGSKA (reference sequence). For the CDR3, the DNA is TGCGGTGCTAGAGACAGGGCCGCATATGGCTACACCTTC. As protein: CGARDRAAYGYTF.

This clonotype was seen many times. The CDR3 loop is CSARGPGLVSSYNEQFF. The CDR3 DNA reads as TGCAGTGCTAGGGGTCCGGGACTAGTGAGCTCCTACAATGAGCAGTTCTTC. The chain combines TRBV20-1 with TRBJ2-1, with 8 bases that match TRBD2. After removal of 3 bases from V and 0 bases from J, the junction contained 10 bases not matched to a gene. Germline CDR1 reads DFQATT; CDR2 reads SNEGSKA (reference sequence). The CDR3 sequence is 17 residues long.

The V and J genes are TRBV5-1 and TRBJ2-1; D not certain. This CDR3 is 13 amino acids long. V dropped 4 bases and J dropped 4 bases, with 9 bases sitting between them. Germline V gene data show CDR1 as SGHRS and CDR2 as YFSETQ. The CDR3 nucleotides read TGCGCCAGCAGCCCCTCTACTTACAATGAGCAGTTCTTC. Translating it yields CASSPSTYNEQFF.

The rearrangement uses TRBV6-6 and TRBJ1-2; D not resolved. The CDR3 is made up of 14 amino acids. The germline V and J ends were trimmed by 6 bases and 7 bases, with 18 bases remaining between them. The germline CDR1 and CDR2 sequences are MNHNY and SVGAGI (reference sequence). The CDR3 DNA reads TGTGCCAGCAGAGACGGGGTCTCCTATAGTGGCTACACCTTC. Translation gives CASRDGVSYSGYTF.

V gene TRBV5-5 combines with J gene TRBJ2-7; D may be TRBD1 or TRBD2 (5 bases each). This CDR3 comprises 15 residues. The germline V gene encodes CDR1 SGHKS and CDR2 YYEKEE (reference sequence). Trimming cost V 0 bases and J 4 bases, with 14 bases left between them. CDR3 in DNA: TGTGCCAGCAGCTTGGCCACGGGACGGGGTTACGAGCAGTACTTC. It encodes CASSLATGRGYEQYF.

This clonotype came up once. The rearrangement links TRBV5-1 to TRBJ2-3, with 10 bases identical to TRBD1. V lost 6 bases, J lost 2 bases, and 18 bases stayed unmatched. The CDR3 contains 19 residues. Germline-derived CDR1 and CDR2 are SGHRS and YFSETQ. As DNA, the CDR3 is TGCGCCAGCACCAAGGTGGGACAGGGGCGACTGGGTCCCACAGATACGCAGTATTTT. Translation: CASTKVGQGRLGPTDTQYF.

This clonotype was observed a few times. J is TRBJ2-3 and V is TRBV6-5; TRBD2 matches at 8 bases. Germline V gene data show CDR1 as MNHEY and CDR2 as SVGAGI. The J segment lost 6 bases and the V segment lost 3 bases, leaving 8 bases of the junction unmatched. The CDR3 loop spans 15 amino acids. CDR3 bases: TGTGCCAGCAGTTATTCGCGGGGGGCCTCGGATACGCAGTATTTT. This gives the protein CASSYSRGASDTQYF.

This clonotype has just a few counts. The chain couples TRBV11-2 to TRBJ1-1; no clear D. V gave up 4 bases and J gave up 1 base, with 7 bases separating them. Germline CDR1 and CDR2: SGHAT and FQNNGV. The CDR3 covers 13 residues. The CDR3 coding sequence is TGTGCCAGCAGCTGGTGGGGGAACACTGAAGCTTTCTTT. Residues: CASSWWGNTEAFF.

The chain couples TRBV7-3 to TRBJ2-3, with TRBD2 identical over 10 bases. J was trimmed by 1 base and V by 2 bases; bases with no gene match: 0. Germline lookup yields CDR1 SGHTA and CDR2 FQGTGA. The CDR3 sequence is 15 residues long. The CDR3 DNA sequence: TGTGCCAGCAGCTTACTAGCGGGGGGCACAGATACGCAGTATTTT. It specifies CASSLLAGGTDTQYF. The full variable domain, its missing parts supplied by reference TRBV7-3 and TRBJ2-3, is GAGVSQTPSNKVTEKGKYVELRCDPISGHTALYWYRQSLGQGPEFLIYFQGTGAADDSGLPNDRFFAVRPEGSVSTLKIQRTERGDSAVYLCASSLLAGGTDTQYFGPGTRLTVL.

Points on this clonotype: Compared with germline, one end of the junction differs, possibly owing to a read error. V usage is TRBV20-1 and J usage is TRBJ2-5; a possible D gene is TRBD1 (6 bases). The germline CDR1 and CDR2 sequences are DFQATT and SNEGSKA (reference sequence). The CDR3 spans 12 residues. Here the CDR3 reads CNAKGGQETQYF. DNA of the CDR3: TGCAATGCTAAAGGGGGACAAGAGACCCAGTACTTC.

As to this clonotype: Sequence at one end of the junction differs from germline and may be a read error. The chain has TRBV4-1 and TRBJ2-7, with a possible D match to TRBD1 (6 bases). CDR3 length: 15 residues. The V gene's germline CDR1 is MGHRA and CDR2 YSYEKL. The CDR3 DNA reads as TGTGCCAGCAGCCAAGACCCAGGGGCACCCTACGAGCAGTGCTTC. It translates to CASSQDPGAPYEQCF.

This clonotype has a handful of counts. J is TRBJ2-7 and V is TRBV6-2 or TRBV6-3; D is perhaps TRBD2 (6 bases). Looked up from germline, CDR1 is MNHEY and CDR2 is SVGEGT. This CDR3 comprises 16 residues. V was shortened by 5 bases and J by 2 bases, with 19 bases between the two germline ends. The CDR3 DNA sequence: TGTGCCAGCAGTCACGGGGGTCGGAGCCAGACCTACGAGCAGTACTTC. Amino acid sequence: CASSHGGRSQTYEQYF.

Of note for this clonotype: Likely a read error: the CDR3 ends without its conserved phenylalanine or tryptophan. V and J are TRBV20-1 and TRBJ2-3, with no clear D. Trimming stripped 0 bases from V and 2 bases from J, with 12 bases between. CDR1 and CDR2 from the germline V gene are DFQATT and SNEGSKA (reference sequence). The CDR3 loop spans 15 amino acids. The DNA of the CDR3 is TGCAGTGCTAGAGAGCCCAGGTGGGACACAGATACGCAGTATTCT. Translating gives CSAREPRWDTDTQYS.

This clonotype was counted only a few times. This clone may be a read error of a much larger clone one base away. This sequence joins TRBV12-3 or TRBV12-4 and TRBJ2-3, with D possibly being TRBD2 (6 bases). The CDR3 is 16 residues long. The CDR3, as DNA: TGTGTCAGCAGTTACCTACCAGGGAGGTTAACAGATACGCAGTATTTT. Translating it yields CVSSYLPGRLTDTQYF.

V is TRBV6-5 and J is TRBJ2-4; D gene ambiguous. The length of the CDR3 is 13 residues. CDR1 is MNHEY and CDR2 is SVGAGI in the germline V gene. V was pared by 6 bases and J by 3 bases, with 9 bases between. The CDR3, as DNA: TGTGCCAGCAGGTCTTTAGGCAAAAACATTCAGTACTTC. Encoded protein: CASRSLGKNIQYF.

Ten or more counts support this clonotype. The chain combines TRBV12-3 or TRBV12-4 with TRBJ2-1; D remains ambiguous. V was shortened by 7 bases and J by 3 bases, with 19 bases between the two germline ends. CDR3 length: 16 amino acids. The CDR3 is CASIRSMAENYNEQFF. The DNA for the CDR3 is TGTGCCAGCATCCGGTCGATGGCCGAGAACTACAATGAGCAGTTCTTC.

As to this clonotype: The germline gene is not matched at one end of the junction; a read error may be the cause. The DNA of the CDR3 is TGTAGCGCCCCGGGACAGGAGAACACTGAAGCTTTCTTT. Amino acid sequence: CSAPGQENTEAFF. V usage is TRBV29-1 and J usage is TRBJ1-1, with 8 bases identical to TRBD1. The CDR3 sequence is 13 residues long. Germline V gives CDR1 SQVTM, CDR2 ANQGSEA.

For this clonotype: Just one base apart from a much larger clone, this may be a read error. The chain uses TRBV4-1 and TRBJ2-2; no definite D call. V lost 0 bases to trimming and J lost 4 bases, with 9 bases between them. This CDR3 spans 15 amino acids. The germline V gene encodes CDR1 MGHRA and CDR2 YSYEKL. The chain's CDR3 is CASSQDGGITGELFF. Here the CDR3 DNA reads TGCGCCAGCAGCCAAGATGGCGGAATCACCGGGGAGCTGTTTTTT.

Comment on this clonotype: An end of the junction differs from the germline gene, which may be a read error. The chain couples TRBV11-2 to TRBJ2-2; 9 bases align to TRBD1. Per germline, CDR1 SGHAT and CDR2 FQNNGV. The CDR3 covers 16 residues. The CDR3: CASSTRGQGWTGEPFF. The CDR3 DNA sequence: TGTGCCAGTAGCACGCGGGGACAGGGATGGACCGGGGAGCCGTTTTTT.

This clonotype was observed a handful of times. Possible read error: a much larger clone is one base away. CDR3 coding DNA: TGTACCAGCAGTTACACGACAGGCACCAACTATGGCTACACCTTC. Translating it yields CTSSYTTGTNYGYTF. V and J are TRBV6-5 and TRBJ1-2, with D possibly being TRBD1 (6 bases). Germline V gene sequence: CDR1 MNHEY, CDR2 SVGAGI. CDR3 length: 15 residues.

This clonotype showed up many times. The chain couples TRBV20-1 to TRBJ2-5; D gene ambiguous. Germline lookup yields CDR1 DFQATT and CDR2 SNEGSKA (reference sequence). Trimming cost V 6 bases and J 5 bases, with 19 bases left between them. The CDR3 length is 14 residues. The CDR3 DNA is TGCAGTGCGCGTCAGGCCCTGGGCATGGAGACCCAGTACTTC. Its protein is CSARQALGMETQYF.

In regard to this clonotype: A much bigger clone sits one base away, suggesting this may be a read error. This chain links TRBV4-1 with TRBJ2-1; D may be TRBD2 (6 bases). Germline CDR1 is MGHRA and CDR2 is YSYEKL. The CDR3 consists of 12 residues. This CDR3 reads CASSHPMGGRLF. The CDR3 DNA sequence: TGCGCCAGCAGCCACCCCATGGGGGGTCGTCTCTTC.